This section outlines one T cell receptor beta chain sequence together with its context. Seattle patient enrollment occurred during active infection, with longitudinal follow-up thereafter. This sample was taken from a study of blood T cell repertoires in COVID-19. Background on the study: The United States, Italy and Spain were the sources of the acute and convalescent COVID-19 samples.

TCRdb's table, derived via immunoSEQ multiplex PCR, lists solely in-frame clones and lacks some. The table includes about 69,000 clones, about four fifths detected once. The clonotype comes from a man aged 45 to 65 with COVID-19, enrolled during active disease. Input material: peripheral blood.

CDR3 coding DNA: TGTGCCAGCAGCTCAATCGCTAGGGGTTACGAGCAGTACTTC. It yields the protein CASSSIARGYEQYF. The chain combines TRBV3-1 (or the pseudogene TRBV3-2) with TRBJ2-7; a weak D match, TRBD1 (5 bases). In germline, CDR1 is LGHDT, CDR2 YNNKEL (reference sequence). CDR3 length equals 14 residues. Trimming stripped 5 bases from V and 4 bases from J, with 15 bases between.